The next 17 T cell receptor beta chains were all read from a single sample in a study of T cell repertoires in cytomegalovirus infection. MiXCR, run by TCRdb on the reads, gives a single entry per CDR3 protein. The sample records about 740,000 distinct CDR3 sequences, around 30% being singletons. Their antigens remain unidentified. The specimen was cultured PBMCs, collected from culture after CMV antigen stimulation. Every receptor here comes from a human donor in good health (CMV status not recorded). Some clones in this sample may be carry-over from other donors' samples.

The chain combines TRBV6-1 with TRBJ2-1; 9 bases fit TRBD1. Trimming at V came to 3 bases and at J to 15 bases, leaving 6 bases not matched to a gene. CDR1 is MNHNS and CDR2 is SASEGT in the germline V gene. This CDR3 has 12 residues. The CDR3 is CASSDRDRAAFF. The DNA of the CDR3 is TGTGCCAGCAGTGACCGGGACAGGGCTGCGTTCTTC.

This clonotype was recorded a few times. V and J are TRBV11-2 and TRBJ2-1, with 10 bases matching TRBD2. This CDR3 comprises 18 residues. Germline CDR1 reads SGHAT; CDR2 reads FQNNGV. V lost 1 base, J lost 1 base, and 7 bases stayed unmatched. This CDR3 reads CASSLGNSGRSSYNEQFF. The CDR3 bases are TGTGCCAGCAGCTTAGGAAATAGCGGGAGGAGTTCCTACAATGAGCAGTTCTTC.

This chain joins TRBV14 and TRBJ2-3, with 8 bases that match TRBD2. Germline-derived CDR1 and CDR2 are SGHDN and FVKESK. Losses at the gene ends were 3 bases for V and 3 bases for J; bases not matched to a gene: 2. This CDR3 has 14 amino acids. CDR3 in DNA: TGTGCCAGCAGCCACGCGGGAGGTACAGATACGCAGTATTTT. Amino acid sequence: CASSHAGGTDTQYF.

The chain recombines TRBV19 with TRBJ2-5; perhaps TRBD2 as D (7 bases). Germline CDR1 and CDR2: LNHDA and SQIVND (reference sequence). Trimming removed 3 bases from V and 4 bases from J, with 9 bases in between. This CDR3 contains 13 residues. CDR3 residues: CASSIGGRETQYF. The DNA of the CDR3 is TGTGCCAGTAGTATCGGGGGGCGAGAGACCCAGTACTTC.

The chain couples TRBV7-2 to TRBJ2-5; possible D gene TRBD2, 6 bases. Trimming pared 5 bases from V and 0 bases from J, leaving 16 bases between. Germline values: CDR1 SGHTA, CDR2 FQGNSA. The CDR3 runs to 16 residues. CDR3 in DNA: TGTGCCAGCAGCGGAGGAGGGTGGGAGTACCAAGAGACCCAGTACTTC. It codes for CASSGGGWEYQETQYF.

The chain uses TRBV20-1 and TRBJ1-2; weak D call: TRBD1 (6 bases). Trimming stripped 0 bases from V and 5 bases from J, with 13 bases between. Germline V gene lookup returns CDR1 DFQATT and CDR2 SNEGSKA (reference sequence). This CDR3 spans 14 amino acids. CDR3 coding DNA: TGCAGTGCTAGAGATACCCGTACAGGGTATGGCTACACCTTC. Amino acids: CSARDTRTGYGYTF.

The chain is built from TRBV18 and TRBJ2-2; tentatively, D is TRBD1 (6 bases). The V gene lost 0 bases and the J gene lost 4 bases, with 12 bases spanning the gap. The CDR3 runs 16 residues. CDR1 is KGHSH, CDR2 LQKENI, per germline. Here the CDR3 reads CASSPPVGASTGELFF. CDR3 coding DNA: TGTGCCAGCTCACCACCGGTGGGGGCCAGCACCGGGGAGCTGTTTTTT.

V usage is TRBV2 and J usage is TRBJ1-5, with D hard to call. Germline assignment: CDR1 SNHLY and CDR2 FYNNEI. This CDR3 has 14 residues. Between the trimmed V and J ends, which lost 1 base and 0 bases, there was a span of 4 bases. The CDR3 reads CASSEGTSNQPQHF. CDR3 sequence (DNA): TGTGCCAGCAGTGAAGGGACTAGCAATCAGCCCCAGCATTTT.

This clonotype was seen many times. J is TRBJ1-2 and V is TRBV7-8; tentatively, D is TRBD1 (6 bases). The germline CDR1 and CDR2 sequences are SGHVS and FQNEAQ. The CDR3 contains 16 residues. The V gene lost 2 bases and the J gene lost 4 bases, with 17 bases spanning the gap. The CDR3 DNA reads as TGTGCCAGCAGCTTACAGGGGTCCAGCCGGATCTATGGCTACACCTTC. The encoded protein is CASSLQGSSRIYGYTF.

This clonotype was detected only a few times. The rearrangement uses TRBV10-3 and TRBJ2-1; 7 nucleotides match TRBD1. After removal of 2 bases from V and 12 bases from J, the junction contained 10 bases not matched to a gene. The CDR3 spans 14 residues. Germline assignment: CDR1 ENHRY and CDR2 SYGVKD. The CDR3 here is CAISEGTGEIGQFF. As DNA, the CDR3 is TGTGCCATCAGTGAGGGTACAGGGGAGATTGGGCAGTTCTTC.

This clonotype was seen a few times. The rearrangement links TRBV2 to TRBJ2-7; D remains ambiguous. There are 13 residues in the CDR3. CDR1 is SNHLY and CDR2 is FYNNEI in the germline V gene. Deletions cut 7 bases from V and 3 bases from J, with 13 bases between. The DNA of the CDR3 is TGTGCCAGCAAGGCGACATTTGGCTACGAGCAGTACTTC. This codes for CASKATFGYEQYF.

The genes are TRBV15 and TRBJ2-3; D gene ambiguous. V lost 3 bases and J 2 bases, leaving 12 bases between the germline ends. The germline gives CDR1 LNHNV, CDR2 YYDKDF (reference sequence). The CDR3 has 15 residues. CDR3 in DNA: TGTGCCACCAGCAGTGAACTGGGGTACACAGATACGCAGTATTTT. Translation: CATSSELGYTDTQYF.

This clonotype was detected a few times. The rearrangement uses TRBV12-5 and TRBJ2-1; TRBD2 is a possible D gene (6 bases). The germline V and J ends were trimmed by 0 bases and 9 bases, with 21 bases remaining between them. The CDR3 covers 17 residues. Germline CDR1 LGHNT, CDR2 FRNRAP. The CDR3 region has the DNA TGTGCTAGTGGTTTGGTAAGGGACGGGGTGGTGGAGGGTGAGCAGTTCTTC. Translated: CASGLVRDGVVEGEQFF.

A single count supports this clonotype. The V call is TRBV5-1, the J call TRBJ2-3; 8 bases agree with TRBD2. Germline assignment: CDR1 SGHRS and CDR2 YFSETQ. The CDR3 spans 17 residues. The junction had 6 bases not matched to a gene; V was cut back by 0 bases and J by 0 bases. CDR3 DNA: TGCGCCAGCAGCTTGGAGTTAGCGGGGATTAGCACAGATACGCAGTATTTT. This sequence encodes CASSLELAGISTDTQYF.

This clonotype was counted between two and nine times. J is TRBJ1-5 and V is TRBV19, with D hard to call. This CDR3 is built from 14 residues. V was shortened by 6 bases and J by 3 bases, with 12 bases between the two germline ends. The germline CDR1 and CDR2 sequences are LNHDA and SQIVND (reference sequence). Here the CDR3 DNA reads TGTGCCAGTAGGGCCCCGGGGATCAATCAGCCCCAGCATTTT. It encodes CASRAPGINQPQHF.

The genes are TRBV6-1 and TRBJ1-1; 9 bases map to TRBD1. This CDR3 is built from 17 residues. Germline V gene data show CDR1 as MNHNS and CDR2 as SASEGT. V was clipped by 5 bases and J by 1 base; unmatched bases: 11. CDR3 sequence (DNA): TGTGCCAGCAGTTCCGGGACAGGGTACGTTTGGAACACTGAAGCTTTCTTT. Residues: CASSSGTGYVWNTEAFF.

This chain connects TRBV23-1 to TRBJ2-5; 11 positions match TRBD2. TRBV23-1 is an ORF, and what it does is uncertain. Trimming took 0 bases from V and 4 from J; bases not matched to a gene: 10. The CDR3 spans 18 residues. CDR3 coding DNA: TGCGCCAGCAGTCAATCGGGTCGTAGCGGGGGGGCGGGAGAGACCCAGTACTTC. Translating gives CASSQSGRSGGAGETQYF.